A selection of T cell receptor beta chains follows, all from one sample in a study of spatial heterogeneity in lung cancer. TCRdb redid the calling of the 5' RACE reads with MiXCR, one entry per CDR3 protein. The sample shows around 940 distinct CDR3 sequences, about 33% of them seen only once. The specimen was lung tumor tissue, collected at surgery. These receptors were taken from a male donor with early-stage non-small cell lung cancer. CDR3s include the opening cysteine and the closing phenylalanine or tryptophan. Fields, in order: J gene, V gene, CDR3 length, CDR3 protein.

J: TRBJ2-7; V: TRBV5-6; length: 13; CDR3: CASSPTGFYEQYF
J: TRBJ2-3; V: TRBV5-1; length: 16; CDR3: CASSMGLAGNTDTQYF
J: TRBJ1-1; V: TRBV7-3; length: 14; CDR3: CASSSSGPYTEAFF
J: TRBJ2-2; V: TRBV24-1; length: 14; CDR3: CATSAAGYTGELFF
J: TRBJ2-3; V: TRBV13; length: 16; CDR3: CASSLVARERLDTQYF
J: TRBJ2-5; V: TRBV5-1; length: 13; CDR3: CASSLDIQETQYF
J: TRBJ2-1; V: TRBV12-5; length: 15; CDR3: CASGPGQSSYNEQFF
J: TRBJ2-7; V: TRBV9; length: 14; CDR3: CASSVAGGSLEQYF
J: TRBJ2-3; V: TRBV3-1; length: 15; CDR3: CASSQVGGRKDTQYF
J: TRBJ2-2; V: TRBV6-2/TRBV6-3; length: 19; CDR3: CASSYFNTFSGSSVGELFF
J: TRBJ2-1; V: TRBV15; length: 16; CDR3: CATSREITGGRNEQFF
J: TRBJ2-3; V: TRBV29-1; length: 14; CDR3: CSVGRRGRVDTQYF
J: TRBJ2-7; V: TRBV3-1; length: 14; CDR3: CASSQLAGSYEQYF
J: TRBJ2-7; V: TRBV13; length: 16; CDR3: CASSKALGKGNYEQYF
J: TRBJ2-3; V: TRBV6-6; length: 15; CDR3: CASSYFTGGTDTQYF
J: TRBJ2-7; V: TRBV30; length: 13; CDR3: CASKGTGASEQYF
J: TRBJ1-5; V: TRBV6-2/TRBV6-3; length: 16; CDR3: CASTHGGARRNQPQHF
J: TRBJ2-5; V: TRBV7-9; length: 14; CDR3: CASSSGVRQETQYF
J: TRBJ2-3; V: TRBV7-2; length: 14; CDR3: CASSLKPPTDTQYF
J: TRBJ2-1; V: TRBV20-1; length: 13; CDR3: CSARGLGVGEQFF
J: TRBJ2-7; V: TRBV7-6; length: 11; CDR3: CASSLGNEQYF
J: TRBJ2-3; V: TRBV28; length: 13; CDR3: CASRRQGADTQYF
J: TRBJ1-1; V: TRBV6-6; length: 13; CDR3: CASSLTQNTEAFF
J: TRBJ2-2; V: TRBV5-5; length: 12; CDR3: CASEGGSGELFF
J: TRBJ2-1; V: TRBV15; length: 13; CDR3: CATSKAGGNEQFF
J: TRBJ2-1; V: TRBV28; length: 15; CDR3: CASSFSSGGYNEQFF
J: TRBJ2-5; V: TRBV18; length: 13; CDR3: CASSRGFQETQYF
J: TRBJ1-2; V: TRBV6-1; length: 14; CDR3: CASSERAAVYGYTF
J: TRBJ2-3; V: TRBV19; length: 15; CDR3: CSSANEPRGRDTQYF
J: TRBJ2-5; V: TRBV7-3; length: 14; CDR3: CASSRSGSRETQYF
J: TRBJ2-4; V: TRBV5-1; length: 14; CDR3: CASSVQGALDIQYF
J: TRBJ1-2; V: TRBV27; length: 15; CDR3: CASSLGWRDTYGYTF
J: TRBJ1-5; V: TRBV6-1; length: 15; CDR3: CASSEVAGGIQPQHF
J: TRBJ2-7; V: TRBV5-1; length: 13; CDR3: CASSFGPRYEQYF
J: TRBJ2-7; V: TRBV7-2; length: 12; CDR3: CASSWGEDEQYF
J: TRBJ1-1; V: TRBV5-1; length: 14; CDR3: CASSLLEGGFEAFF
J: TRBJ2-2; V: TRBV29-1; length: 12; CDR3: CSARGLTGELFF
J: TRBJ1-4; V: TRBV11-2; length: 15; CDR3: CASSLNRGGREKLFF
J: TRBJ1-1; V: TRBV27; length: 9; CDR3: CANHIEAFF
J: TRBJ2-7; V: TRBV7-2; length: 14; CDR3: CASSFGTGSYEQYF
J: TRBJ2-1; V: TRBV2; length: 14; CDR3: CASALAGGPNEQFF
J: TRBJ2-5; V: TRBV3-1; length: 15; CDR3: CASSQAEREYETQYF
J: TRBJ2-1; V: TRBV24-1; length: 14; CDR3: CATSDFSSYNEQFF
J: TRBJ1-2; V: TRBV19; length: 14; CDR3: CASSTGTAIYGYTF
J: TRBJ2-1; V: TRBV7-2; length: 16; CDR3: CASRTTTGGGFHEQFF
J: TRBJ2-2; V: TRBV10-3; length: 15; CDR3: CAISENSQNTGELFF
J: TRBJ2-1; V: TRBV29-1; length: 13; CDR3: CSERTGAKDEQFF
J: TRBJ2-7; V: TRBV10-2; length: 12; CDR3: CAAGQVLYEQYF
J: TRBJ2-7; V: TRBV7-9; length: 16; CDR3: CASSSISSGAPYEQYF
J: TRBJ2-7; V: TRBV5-6; length: 15; CDR3: CASSSGPGGTYEQYF
J: TRBJ2-3; V: TRBV2; length: 13; CDR3: CASSLRGTDTQYF
J: TRBJ2-5; V: TRBV6-5; length: 15; CDR3: CARQSGAEGYETQYF
J: TRBJ2-5; V: TRBV4-2; length: 14; CDR3: CASSPGQLQETQYF
J: TRBJ1-6; V: TRBV20-1; length: 16; CDR3: CSARDSGQGGNSPLHF
J: TRBJ2-3; V: TRBV19; length: 12; CDR3: CASSFLADTQYF
J: TRBJ1-5; V: TRBV25-1; length: 13; CDR3: CASSGGSNQPQHF